The clone carrying this T cell receptor beta chain appeared a few times. Its antigen remains unidentified. Sample time point: persistent/refractory GD, antithyroid drugs over 5 years with positive TRAb. Construction of the TCR library relied on RNA isolated from PBMCs. Per American Thyroid Association guidelines, Graves' disease was diagnosed. This record comes from a study of regulatory T cells in long-lasting Graves disease. Study-wide results and limits: For persistent Graves' patients, TCR diversity was lower than for newly diagnosed ones. TRBV28, TRBJ1-2 and TRBJ2-5 were segments that persistent disease favored.

CDR3 length: 14 amino acids. Germline lookup yields CDR1 DFQATT and CDR2 SNEGSKA (reference sequence). V gave up 6 bases and J gave up 7 bases, with 22 bases separating them. CDR3-region Arm-PCR and iRepertoire HTBI primers produced the TCR beta libraries. MiXCR, applied by TCRdb to the multiplex PCR reads, yields one record per CDR3 protein. Among fewer than 550,000 distinct CDR3 sequences, approximately 21% were seen once, and the ten largest hold roughly 6.9%. The J gene is TRBJ2-7, the V gene TRBV20-1; D possibly corresponds to TRBD1 (8 bases). This clonotype was sampled from a female donor with Graves disease. The sequencing here drew on peripheral blood mononuclear cells (PBMCs), taken when the disease was refractory, from a patient treated with antithyroid drugs. CDR3 nucleotides: TGCAGTGCGGGGAGGGCGGGACAGGAGGGTGAGCAGTACTTC. It translates to CSAGRAGQEGEQYF.